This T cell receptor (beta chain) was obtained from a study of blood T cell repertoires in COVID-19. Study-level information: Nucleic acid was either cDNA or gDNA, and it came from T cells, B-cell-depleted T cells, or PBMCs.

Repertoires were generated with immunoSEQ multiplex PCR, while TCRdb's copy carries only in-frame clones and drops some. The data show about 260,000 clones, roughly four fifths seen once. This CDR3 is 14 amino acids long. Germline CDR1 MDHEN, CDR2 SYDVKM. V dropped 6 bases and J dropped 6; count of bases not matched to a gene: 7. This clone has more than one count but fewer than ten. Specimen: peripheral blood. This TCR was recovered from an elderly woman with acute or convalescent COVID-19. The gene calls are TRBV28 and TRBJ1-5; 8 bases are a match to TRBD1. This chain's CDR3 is CASSQDRVGQPQHF. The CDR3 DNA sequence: TGTGCCAGCAGCCAGGACAGGGTGGGTCAGCCCCAGCATTTT.